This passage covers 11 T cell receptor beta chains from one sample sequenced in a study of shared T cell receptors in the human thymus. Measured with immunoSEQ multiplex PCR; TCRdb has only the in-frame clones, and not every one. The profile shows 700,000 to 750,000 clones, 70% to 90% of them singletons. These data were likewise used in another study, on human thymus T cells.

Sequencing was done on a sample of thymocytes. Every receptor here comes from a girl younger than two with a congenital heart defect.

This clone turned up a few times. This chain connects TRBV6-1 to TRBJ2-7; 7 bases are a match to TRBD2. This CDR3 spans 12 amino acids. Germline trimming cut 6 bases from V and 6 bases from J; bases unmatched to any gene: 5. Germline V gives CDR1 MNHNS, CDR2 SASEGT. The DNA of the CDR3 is TGTGCCAGCAGACCTTCGGGGGGCGAGCAGTACTTC. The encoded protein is CASRPSGGEQYF.

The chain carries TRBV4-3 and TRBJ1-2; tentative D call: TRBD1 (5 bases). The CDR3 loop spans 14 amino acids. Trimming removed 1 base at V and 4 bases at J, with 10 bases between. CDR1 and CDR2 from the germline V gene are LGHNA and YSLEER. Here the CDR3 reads CASSQGTLAYGYTF. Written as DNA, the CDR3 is TGCGCCAGCAGCCAAGGGACACTGGCCTATGGCTACACCTTC.

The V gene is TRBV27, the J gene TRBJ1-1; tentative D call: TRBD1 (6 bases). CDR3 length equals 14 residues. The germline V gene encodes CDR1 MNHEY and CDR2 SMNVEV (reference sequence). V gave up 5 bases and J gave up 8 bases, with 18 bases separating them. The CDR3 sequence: CASSPPDRRAEAFF. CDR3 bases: TGTGCCAGCAGTCCCCCCGACAGGCGAGCCGAAGCTTTCTTT.

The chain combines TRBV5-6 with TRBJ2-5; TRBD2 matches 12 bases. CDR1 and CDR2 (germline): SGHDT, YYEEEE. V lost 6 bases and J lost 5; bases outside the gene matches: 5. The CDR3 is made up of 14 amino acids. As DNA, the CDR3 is TGTGCCAGCACTAGCGGGGGGGCCGGTGAGACCCAGTACTTC. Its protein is CASTSGGAGETQYF. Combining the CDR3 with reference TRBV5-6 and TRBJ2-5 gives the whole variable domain DAGVTQSPTHLIKTRGQQVTLRCSPKSGHDTVSWYQQALGQGPQFIFQYYEEEERQRGNFPDRFSGHQFPNYSSELNVNALLLGDSALYLCASTSGGAGETQYFGPGTRLLVL.

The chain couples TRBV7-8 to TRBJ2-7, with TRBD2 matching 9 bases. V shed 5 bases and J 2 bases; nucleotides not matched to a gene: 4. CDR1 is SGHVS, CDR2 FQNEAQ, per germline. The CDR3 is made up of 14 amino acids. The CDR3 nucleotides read TGTGCCAGCAGCCTGCGGGGGGGAACCTACGAGCAGTACTTC. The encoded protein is CASSLRGGTYEQYF.

CDR3 sequence: CASSPELRGDSYNEQFF. In DNA, the CDR3 is TGTGCCAGCAGCCCAGAACTCAGGGGGGACTCCTACAATGAGCAGTTCTTC. The J gene is TRBJ2-1, the V gene TRBV5-4, with D possibly TRBD1 on 7 matching bases. V lost 4 bases and J lost 0, with 17 bases in between. The CDR3 has 17 residues. Looked up from germline, CDR1 is SGHNT and CDR2 is YYREEE (reference sequence).

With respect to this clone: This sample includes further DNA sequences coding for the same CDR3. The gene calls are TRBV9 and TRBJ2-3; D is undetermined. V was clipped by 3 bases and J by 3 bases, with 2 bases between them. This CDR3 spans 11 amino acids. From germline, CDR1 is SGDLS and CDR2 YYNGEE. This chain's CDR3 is CASSATDTQYF. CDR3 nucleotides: TGTGCCAGCAGCGCTACAGATACGCAGTATTTT.

The CDR3 loop is CASSLSPPRRDDEQFF. CDR3 bases: TGTGCCAGCAGCTTGTCCCCCCCCCGGAGGGACGATGAGCAGTTCTTC. J is TRBJ2-1 and V is TRBV5-4, with D possibly being TRBD2 (6 bases). This CDR3 has 16 amino acids. V dropped 1 base and J dropped 8 bases, with 19 bases sitting between them. CDR1 and CDR2 from the germline V gene are SGHNT and YYREEE (reference sequence).

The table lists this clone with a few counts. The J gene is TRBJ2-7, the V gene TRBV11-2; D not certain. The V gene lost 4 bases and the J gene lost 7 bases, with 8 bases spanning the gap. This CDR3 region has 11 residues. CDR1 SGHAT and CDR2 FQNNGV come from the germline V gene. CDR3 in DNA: TGTGCCAGCAGCTCACCCAGGGAGCAGTACTTC. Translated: CASSSPREQYF.

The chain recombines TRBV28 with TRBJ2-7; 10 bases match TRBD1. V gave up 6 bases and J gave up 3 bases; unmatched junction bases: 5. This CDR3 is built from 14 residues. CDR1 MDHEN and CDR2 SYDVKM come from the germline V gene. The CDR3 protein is CASSRDRGNYEQYF. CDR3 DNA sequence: TGTGCCAGCAGCCGGGACAGGGGAAACTACGAGCAGTACTTC.

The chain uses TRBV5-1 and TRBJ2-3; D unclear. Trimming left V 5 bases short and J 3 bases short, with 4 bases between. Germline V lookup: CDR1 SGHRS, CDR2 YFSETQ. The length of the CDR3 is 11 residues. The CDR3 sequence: CASRSTDTQYF. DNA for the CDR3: TGCGCCAGCAGATCAACAGATACGCAGTATTTT. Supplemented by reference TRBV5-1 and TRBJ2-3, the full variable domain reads KAGVTQTPRYLIKTRGQQVTLSCSPISGHRSVSWYQQTPGQGLQFLFEYFSETQRNKGNFPGRFSGRQFSNSRSEMNVSTLELGDSALYLCASRSTDTQYFGPGTRLTVL.